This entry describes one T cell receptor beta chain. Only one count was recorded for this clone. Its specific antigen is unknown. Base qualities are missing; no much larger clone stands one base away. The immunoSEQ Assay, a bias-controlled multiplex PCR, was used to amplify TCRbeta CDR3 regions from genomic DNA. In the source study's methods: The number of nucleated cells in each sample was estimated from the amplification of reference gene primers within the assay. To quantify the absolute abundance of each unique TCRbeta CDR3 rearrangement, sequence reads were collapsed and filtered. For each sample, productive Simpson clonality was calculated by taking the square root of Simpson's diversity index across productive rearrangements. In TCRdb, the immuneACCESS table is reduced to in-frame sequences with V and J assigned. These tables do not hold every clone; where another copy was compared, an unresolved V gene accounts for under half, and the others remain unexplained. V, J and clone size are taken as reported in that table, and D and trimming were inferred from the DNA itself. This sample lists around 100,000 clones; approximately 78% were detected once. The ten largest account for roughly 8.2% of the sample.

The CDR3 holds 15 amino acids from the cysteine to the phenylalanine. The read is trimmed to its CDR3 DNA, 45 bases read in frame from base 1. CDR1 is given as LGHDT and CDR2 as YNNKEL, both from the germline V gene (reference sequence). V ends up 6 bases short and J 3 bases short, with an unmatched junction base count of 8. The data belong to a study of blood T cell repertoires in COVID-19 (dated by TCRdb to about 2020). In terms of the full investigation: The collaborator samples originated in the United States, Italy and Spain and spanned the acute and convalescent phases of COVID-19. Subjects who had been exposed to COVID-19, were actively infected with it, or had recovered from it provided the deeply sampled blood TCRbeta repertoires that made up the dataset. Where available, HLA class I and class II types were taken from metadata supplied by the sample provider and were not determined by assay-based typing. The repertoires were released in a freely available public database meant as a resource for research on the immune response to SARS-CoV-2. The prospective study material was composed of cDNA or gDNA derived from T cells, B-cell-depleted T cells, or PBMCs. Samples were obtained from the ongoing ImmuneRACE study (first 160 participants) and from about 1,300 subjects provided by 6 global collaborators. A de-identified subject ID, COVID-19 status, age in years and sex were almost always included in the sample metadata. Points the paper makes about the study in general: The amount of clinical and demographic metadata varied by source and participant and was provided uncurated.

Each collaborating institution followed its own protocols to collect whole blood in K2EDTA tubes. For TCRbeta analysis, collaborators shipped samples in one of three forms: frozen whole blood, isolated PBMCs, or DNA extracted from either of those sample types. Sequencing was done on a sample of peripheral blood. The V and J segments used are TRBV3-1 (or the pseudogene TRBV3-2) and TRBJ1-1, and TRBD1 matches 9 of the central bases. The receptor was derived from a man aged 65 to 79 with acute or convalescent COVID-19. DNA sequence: TGTGCCAGCAGGCGTGACAGGGGGGCGGACACTGAAGCTTTCTTT. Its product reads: CASRRDRGADTEAFF.